The present entry profiles one T cell receptor beta chain with its context. The data stem from a study of blood T cell repertoires in COVID-19. As for the study in general: The cDNA or gDNA used as material had been derived from T cells, B-cell-depleted T cells, or PBMCs.

Data came from immunoSEQ multiplex PCR; TCRdb stores just in-frame clones and leaves some out. There are 200,000 to 250,000 clones in the sample; 75% to 90% occur only once, and roughly 3% lies in the top ten. V was cut by 1 base and J by 3 bases, with 3 bases left in between. The CDR3 has 12 residues. CDR1 is KGHSH, CDR2 LQKENI, per germline. The source material was PBMCs or T cells enriched from blood (not recorded which). The TCR was taken from a woman between 18 and 29 years old in a cohort exposed to, infected with or recovered from COVID-19 (not recorded which). The chain has TRBV18 and TRBJ2-5; no definite D call. CDR3 nucleotide sequence: TGTGCCAGCTCACCACTAGAAGAGACCCAGTACTTC. Translation gives CASSPLEETQYF. Full variable domain (rest looked up from reference TRBV18 and TRBJ2-5): NAGVMQNPRHLVRRRGQEARLRCSPMKGHSHVYWYRQLPEEGLKFMVYLQKENIIDESGMPKERFSAEFPKEGPSILRIQQVVRGDSAAYFCASSPLEETQYFGPGTRLLVL.